This record concerns one T cell receptor beta chain sequence. The CDR3 sequence is 17 residues long. V lost 4 bases, J lost 4 bases, and 22 bases lay in between. Per the germline V gene, CDR1 is KGHSH and CDR2 is LQKENI. Together with thyroid ultrasound, orbital computed tomography, serum thyroxine and TRAb, clinical symptoms were used for diagnoses. A sample of blood taken at first hyperthyroidism diagnosis preceded any ophthalmopathy symptoms. The source of the sample is a study of T cells in Graves' hyperthyroidism and ophthalmopathy. The source material, RNA transcripts, was used to amplify TCR beta CDR3 regions. TCR CDR3 underwent first-round RT-PCR with the HTBI primer set. Via MiXCR, TCRdb re-called the multiplex PCR reads, giving one row per CDR3 protein. There are approximately 620,000 distinct CDR3 sequences in the sample; approximately 15% occur only once, and roughly 5.7% lies in the top ten.

This chain uses TRBV18 with TRBJ1-1; D is perhaps TRBD1 (6 bases). Material for sequencing was blood. The receptor was derived from a woman aged 25-40 years with Graves' hyperthyroidism that later progressed to Graves' ophthalmopathy. The CDR3 region has the DNA TGTGCCAGCTCACAGACTTTAGAACAGGGAGGGGCCACTGAAGCTTTCTTT. This translates into CASSQTLEQGGATEAFF.